This TCR beta chain was obtained from a study of blood T cell repertoires in COVID-19. Across the whole study: Sites in the United States, Italy and Spain provided acute and convalescent COVID-19 samples. T cells, B-cell-depleted T cells, or PBMCs supplied cDNA or gDNA.

The CDR3 covers 15 residues. Germline CDR1 and CDR2: LGHNA and YSLEER. V was trimmed by 3 bases and J by 0 bases, leaving 11 bases between them. This clone was counted once. Per the authors' pipeline: Amplification with reference gene primers provided the estimates of nucleated cell counts. TCRdb's copy holds only in-frame clones and misses some; the assay was immunoSEQ multiplex PCR. V and J calls and clone size are copied from that table; D and trimming were computed from the DNA. The sample lists under 140,000 clones; under 75% were seen once. The sample comprised peripheral blood. The rearrangement joins TRBV4-3 to TRBJ1-1; maybe TRBD1 (6 bases). The TCR was taken from a woman aged 60-75 years with acute or convalescent COVID-19. CDR3 sequence: CASSQNRALNTEAFF. The CDR3, as DNA: TGCGCCAGCAGCCAGAACAGGGCGCTGAACACTGAAGCTTTCTTT.